This is a list of T cell receptor beta chains from one sample in a study of identical twins. Each CDR3 protein gets one entry after TCRdb re-called the 5' RACE reads with MiXCR. The table has some 710,000 distinct CDR3 sequences, roughly 6.2% seen once. The sample was naive T cells sorted from blood. The receptors were sampled from a man aged 18-30 years in good health. CDR3s include the opening cysteine and the closing phenylalanine or tryptophan. D genes are given only for firm matches. Clone size, where shown, is once, few, many, or a class for clones that have expanded.

CDR3nt	CDR3aa	abundance	j_gene	v_gene	d_gene
TGCAGTGCTACTGGGCCCGGACTAGCGGGAGTTGATACGCAGTATTTT	CSATGPGLAGVDTQYF	NA	TRBJ2-3	TRBV20-1	TRBD2
TGTGCCAGCAGCGGACAGATCCAAGAGACCCAGTACTTC	CASSGQIQETQYF	NA	TRBJ2-5	TRBV7-9	NA
TGTGCCAGCAGTTGGAGACAGGGCGGATACTATGGCTACACCTTC	CASSWRQGGYYGYTF	many	TRBJ1-2	TRBV12-3/TRBV12-4	TRBD1
TGTGCCAGCAGCCAATCTCACGAGACAGGACCCTACGAGCAGTACTTC	CASSQSHETGPYEQYF	NA	TRBJ2-7	TRBV3-1	NA
TGCAGTGCTAGGCTTGGGCGGGCTTACAATGAGCAGTTCTTC	CSARLGRAYNEQFF	many	TRBJ2-1	TRBV20-1	NA
TGTGCCAGCAGTGATCTTGCAGGGGCTATACAAGGGGCCCAGTACTTC	CASSDLAGAIQGAQYF	few	TRBJ2-5	TRBV25-1	NA
TGTGCCAGCAGCCAAGACCCACTTCTACCAGACAATGAGCAGTTCTTC	CASSQDPLLPDNEQFF	few	TRBJ2-1	TRBV4-2	NA
TGTGCCAGCAGCATCGGACAGTCCTCGCGCTACGAGCAGTACTTC	CASSIGQSSRYEQYF	few	TRBJ2-7	TRBV9	NA
TGTGCCATCAGTGAGGGCCAGGGATTTGGCGAGCAGTACTTC	CAISEGQGFGEQYF	NA	TRBJ2-7	TRBV10-3	NA
TGTGCCAGCAGCCAAGATTATCGGACTGAAGCTTTCTTT	CASSQDYRTEAFF	NA	TRBJ1-1	TRBV14	NA
TGTGCCAGCAGCCGGGCTCTTAGGCTAGCTAGCGGGGCCGGCAATGAGCAGTTCTTC	CASSRALRLASGAGNEQFF	few	TRBJ2-1	TRBV12-3/TRBV12-4	TRBD2
TGTGCCAGCAGCTTAGCGTTAGTCTCGAATAGCGGATTTGACAATGAGCAGTTCTTC	CASSLALVSNSGFDNEQFF	many	TRBJ2-1	TRBV7-2	NA
TGTGCCAGCAGGCTTACAACTTGGGAGATCGCAGATACGCAGTATTTT	CASRLTTWEIADTQYF	few	TRBJ2-3	TRBV6-1	NA
TGTGCCAGCAGTTACTCGTTGGGTAGCGGGGGGGAGTCCCAGTACTTC	CASSYSLGSGGESQYF	NA	TRBJ2-5	TRBV6-5	TRBD2
TGTGCCAGCAGCCGGGGACAGCGGGACTTCCTCCTCTGGGAGCAGTTCTTC	CASSRGQRDFLLWEQFF	NA	TRBJ2-1	TRBV7-2	NA
TGTGCCAGCAGATTTCAGACTAGCGGGAGCTATGAGCAGTTCTTC	CASRFQTSGSYEQFF	NA	TRBJ2-1	TRBV2	TRBD2
TGCAGTGCTAGAGATTCGGGGGTGACCGGCGGGGAGCTGTTTTTT	CSARDSGVTGGELFF	many	TRBJ2-2	TRBV20-1	NA
TGTGCCAGCAGTTTCATGTCAGGGTCGGGAAACACCATATATTTT	CASSFMSGSGNTIYF	few	TRBJ1-3	TRBV28	NA
TGCGCCAGCAGCCAAGATGTGGGTTATGGAAACACCATATATTTT	CASSQDVGYGNTIYF	NA	TRBJ1-3	TRBV4-3	NA
TGTGCCAGCAGTTTGAAGGGGACCTATGGCTACACCTTC	CASSLKGTYGYTF	many	TRBJ1-2	TRBV12-3/TRBV12-4	NA
TGCAGTGCTAGGGAAAACAGGGGGCAGATCCAGCCCCAGCATTTT	CSARENRGQIQPQHF	few	TRBJ1-5	TRBV20-1	TRBD1
TGTGCCAGCAGCGCGACGGGACTAGCGGGAGGTGCAAACATTCAGTACTTC	CASSATGLAGGANIQYF	NA	TRBJ2-4	TRBV5-6	TRBD2
TGTGCCAGCAGCTCACCCCTGAGGACAGATACGCAGTATTTT	CASSSPLRTDTQYF	NA	TRBJ2-3	TRBV7-9	NA
TGTGCCAGCAGTTCCCCTTTAGCCCGGGAGTTGAACAAAAACATTCAGTACTTC	CASSSPLARELNKNIQYF	many	TRBJ2-4	TRBV12-3/TRBV12-4	NA
TGTGCCAGCCGAGGTTTAGGGTCGGGCGAGCAGTACTTC	CASRGLGSGEQYF	many	TRBJ2-7	TRBV12-3/TRBV12-4	NA
TGTGCCAGCAGCTTAGCGGTCAGGGGGACCCCTTACGAGCAGTACTTC	CASSLAVRGTPYEQYF	few	TRBJ2-7	TRBV7-8	TRBD1
TGCGCCAGTGGCACAGGGGAGATCAATCAGCCCCAGCATTTT	CASGTGEINQPQHF	few	TRBJ1-5	TRBV5-1	TRBD1
TGTGCCAGCAGTTTTGGGGGGCACTACAGCACTAATGAAAAACTGTTTTTT	CASSFGGHYSTNEKLFF	few	TRBJ1-4	TRBV28	NA
TGTGCCAGCAGTGACGGGGACAGGGACGCAGATACGCAGTATTTT	CASSDGDRDADTQYF	NA	TRBJ2-3	TRBV25-1	TRBD1
TGCAGTGCTAGAGGTCTGGGTCGGCCCCAGGCAACTAATGAAAAACTGTTTTTT	CSARGLGRPQATNEKLFF	many	TRBJ1-4	TRBV20-1	NA
TGCAGCGTTGAACTCAGTAACTATGGCTACACCTTC	CSVELSNYGYTF	many	TRBJ1-2	TRBV29-1	NA
TGTGCCAGCAGGGGACAGGGAGGAGGCAATCAGCCCCAGCATTTT	CASRGQGGGNQPQHF	NA	TRBJ1-5	TRBV12-3/TRBV12-4	TRBD1
TGTGCCAGCAGCCCCGGGACAGGGATATCCTACCAGCAGTACTTC	CASSPGTGISYQQYF	NA	TRBJ2-7	TRBV6-2/TRBV6-3	TRBD1
TGTGCCAGCTCAGAAAGGGTAGGGGGGAACACCGGGGAGCTGTTTTTT	CASSERVGGNTGELFF	few	TRBJ2-2	TRBV2	NA
TGTGCCAGCAGTGGCCGGGACAGGGGGATAGATACGCAGTATTTT	CASSGRDRGIDTQYF	NA	TRBJ2-3	TRBV6-2/TRBV6-3	TRBD1
TGTGCCAGCAGTTTTGTAGGGGGGACGCCAGAAGCTTTCTTT	CASSFVGGTPEAFF	many	TRBJ1-1	TRBV12-3/TRBV12-4	NA
TGTGCCAGCAGCTCCCCCGGGACAGGGGATGAAAAACTGTTTTTT	CASSSPGTGDEKLFF	few	TRBJ1-4	TRBV5-6	TRBD1
TGCGCCAGCAGCTTGGTGGCAGCCTACGAGCAGTACTTC	CASSLVAAYEQYF	many	TRBJ2-7	TRBV5-1	NA
TGTGCCAGCATTGACAGGGGGAACTATGGCTACACCTTC	CASIDRGNYGYTF	many	TRBJ1-2	TRBV6-1	TRBD1
TGTGCCAGCAGTTCCGTAGCTAACTATGGCTACACCTTC	CASSSVANYGYTF	NA	TRBJ1-2	TRBV12-3/TRBV12-4	NA
TGTGCCAGCAGCCCCCAGGGGGAAGCAGATACGCAGTATTTT	CASSPQGEADTQYF	few	TRBJ2-3	TRBV5-6	TRBD1
TGTGCCAGCAGCTCCCAGGGTCTATCTTACGAGCAGTACTTC	CASSSQGLSYEQYF	few	TRBJ2-7	TRBV7-9	NA
TGTGCCAGCAGTGGCACAGGGGAGGAGACCCAGTACTTC	CASSGTGEETQYF	many	TRBJ2-5	TRBV2	TRBD1
TGCAGTGCTAGTCCACCGGACAGGGTGACAGATACGCAGTATTTT	CSASPPDRVTDTQYF	many	TRBJ2-3	TRBV20-1	TRBD1
TGTGCCAGCAGTAAGGGACTAGCAGCTGAGACCCAGTACTTC	CASSKGLAAETQYF	few	TRBJ2-5	TRBV12-3/TRBV12-4	TRBD2
TGTGCCAGCGCCTCTTGGGCGGCAGGGGGCAATGAGCAGTTCTTC	CASASWAAGGNEQFF	many	TRBJ2-1	TRBV6-2/TRBV6-3	TRBD1
TGTGCCACCAGTGATTTTAGAGGTTCAGGTGGAGCTTTCTTT	CATSDFRGSGGAFF	many	TRBJ1-1	TRBV24-1	NA
TGTGCCAGCCAAAATGCGGGCCAAAACATTCAGTACTTC	CASQNAGQNIQYF	many	TRBJ2-4	TRBV27	NA